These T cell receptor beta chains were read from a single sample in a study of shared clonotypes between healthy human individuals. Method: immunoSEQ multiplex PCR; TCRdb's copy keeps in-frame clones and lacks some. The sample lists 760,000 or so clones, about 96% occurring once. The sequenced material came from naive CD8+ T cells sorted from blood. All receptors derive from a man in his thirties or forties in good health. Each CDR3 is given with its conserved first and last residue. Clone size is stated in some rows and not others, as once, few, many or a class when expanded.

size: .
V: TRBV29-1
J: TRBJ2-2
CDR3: CSVAGHTNTGELFF

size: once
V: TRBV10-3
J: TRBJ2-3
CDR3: CAISAVESTDTQYF

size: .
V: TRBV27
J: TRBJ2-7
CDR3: CASSYGRGSSYEQYF

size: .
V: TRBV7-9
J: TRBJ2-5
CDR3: CASSFEGGSNWETQYF

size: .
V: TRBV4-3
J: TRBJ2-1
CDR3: CASSGQFNEQFF

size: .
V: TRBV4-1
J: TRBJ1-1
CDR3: CASSPVVNTEAFF

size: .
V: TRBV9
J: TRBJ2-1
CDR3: CASSVELAGGPNEQFF

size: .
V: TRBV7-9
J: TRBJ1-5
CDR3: CASSLGAPGNQPQHF

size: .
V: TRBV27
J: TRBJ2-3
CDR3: CASRTHRDGDTQYF

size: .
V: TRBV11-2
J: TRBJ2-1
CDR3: CASSPPRDEQFF

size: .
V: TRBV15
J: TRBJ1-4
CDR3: CATRSIATNEKLFF

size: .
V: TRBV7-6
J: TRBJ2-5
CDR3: CASSLVGRGGETQYF

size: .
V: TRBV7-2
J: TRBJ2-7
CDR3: CASSLWPAYEQYF

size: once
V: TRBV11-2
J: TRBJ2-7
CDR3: CASSLGPGEQTFF

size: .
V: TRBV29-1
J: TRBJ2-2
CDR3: CSAGGRNTGELFF

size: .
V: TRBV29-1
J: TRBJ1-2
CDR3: CSVPRNYGYTF

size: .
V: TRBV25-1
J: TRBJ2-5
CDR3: CASSDPDSLETQYF

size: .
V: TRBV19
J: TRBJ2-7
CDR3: CASSIDLRSFYEQYF

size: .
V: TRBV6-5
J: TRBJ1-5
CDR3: CASSFGTGSNQPQHF

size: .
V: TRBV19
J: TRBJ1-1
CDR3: CASSPNQGGGTEAFF

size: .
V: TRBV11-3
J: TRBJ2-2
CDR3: CASSQDRGNTGELFF

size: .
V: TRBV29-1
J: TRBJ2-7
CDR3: CSVETGWSEQYF

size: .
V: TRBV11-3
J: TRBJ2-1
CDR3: CASSFGFEQFF

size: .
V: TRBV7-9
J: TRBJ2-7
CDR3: CASSPRQGIYEQYF

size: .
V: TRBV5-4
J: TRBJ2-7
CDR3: CASAEAGASYEQYF

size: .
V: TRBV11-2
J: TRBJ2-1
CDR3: CASSLAGGGRRAYNEQFF

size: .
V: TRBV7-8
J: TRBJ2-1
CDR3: CASSASGINEQFF

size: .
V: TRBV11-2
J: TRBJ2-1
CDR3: CASSLRGAPPYNEQFF

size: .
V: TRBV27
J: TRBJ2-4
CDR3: CASSSLRDRNIQYF

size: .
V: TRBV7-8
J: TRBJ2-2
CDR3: CASSIGLAGFSGELFF

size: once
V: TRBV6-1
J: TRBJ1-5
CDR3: CASSAGQGPPPPPQHF

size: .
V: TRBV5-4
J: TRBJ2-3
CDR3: CASRREGTTVHTDTQYF

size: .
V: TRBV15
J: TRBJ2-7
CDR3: CATSREGGSGEQYF

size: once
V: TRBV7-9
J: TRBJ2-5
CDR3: CASSWSGADEETQYF

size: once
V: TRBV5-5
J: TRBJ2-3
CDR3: CASSFGGERGDTQYF

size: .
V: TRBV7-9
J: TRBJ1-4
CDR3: CASSTLMGLGTYEKLFF

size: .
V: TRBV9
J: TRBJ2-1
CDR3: CASSAGTSGEQFF

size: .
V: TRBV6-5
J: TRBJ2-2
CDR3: CASSYLSTGELFF

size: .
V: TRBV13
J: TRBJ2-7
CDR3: CASSPRTDTYEQYF

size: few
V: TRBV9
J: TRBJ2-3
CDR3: CASSVDRGDTQYF

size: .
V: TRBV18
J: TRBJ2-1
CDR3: CASSYSPRRGVF

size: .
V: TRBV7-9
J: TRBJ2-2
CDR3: CASSPPESATGELFF

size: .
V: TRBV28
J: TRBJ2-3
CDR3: CASGWLGGDTQYF

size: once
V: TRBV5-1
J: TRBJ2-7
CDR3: CASSLRWGAYEQYF